One and the same sample provided the 23 T cell receptor beta chains below, sequenced in a study of blood T cells in healthy people across ages (dated by TCRdb to the mid-2010s). Libraries were built with 5' RACE. The instrument given in TCRdb is Illumina HiSeq 2500. A second roughly 6 to 11 cycle PCR used a sample-barcoded 5' primer and a J-beta primer mix. TCRdb reworked the public reads: Q25 trimming with fastp, MiXCR clone assembly, productive beta chains retained. Each entry merges the rows of one CDR3 protein and shows their most common DNA and genes. This sample holds some 760,000 distinct CDR3 sequences; 20% to 30% were observed only once. In total, the top ten clones hold roughly 3.8% of the sample. This sample also appeared in a second study, on T cells of mothers and their children.

The sample comprised blood. The origin of the receptors is a boy aged 5-17 years in good health.

The chain carries TRBV11-2 and TRBJ2-1, with no clear D. The CDR3 is made up of 15 amino acids. Germline lookup yields CDR1 SGHAT and CDR2 FQNNGV. V was clipped by 3 bases and J by 7 bases, with 16 bases between them. CDR3 coding DNA: TGTGCCAGCAGCTTGGACCAGACCTCTGGTAATGAGCAGTTCTTC. Encoded protein: CASSLDQTSGNEQFF.

Notes on this clonotype: A read error may account for a junction end that differs from germline. This chain connects TRBV29-1 to TRBJ2-1, with TRBD1 matching 7 bases. The CDR3 totals 12 residues. In germline, CDR1 is SQVTM, CDR2 ANQGSEA. CDR3 residues: CSVERDSTIRVF. The CDR3, as DNA: TGCAGCGTTGAGAGGGACAGCACGATTCGGGTCTTC.

Note on this clonotype: Relative to the germline gene, one junction end is altered; a read error may explain this. V and J are TRBV7-3 and TRBJ2-7, with TRBD2 identical over 8 bases. The CDR3 has 13 residues. Germline values: CDR1 SGHTA, CDR2 FQGTGA. The CDR3 here is CASSSGLGYEQYF. The CDR3 DNA reads TGCGCCAGCAGCTCGGGACTAGGCTACGAGCAGTACTTC.

This clonotype was detected a few times. The rearrangement joins TRBV6-1 to TRBJ1-6; D not resolved. CDR1 and CDR2 (germline): MNHNS, SASEGT. V shed 5 bases and J shed 7 bases, with 9 bases lying between them. The CDR3 contains 13 residues. CDR3 in DNA: TGTGCCAGCAGTCCACAGACCAATTCACCCCTCCACTTT. This translates into CASSPQTNSPLHF.

This rearrangement joins TRBV20-1 to TRBJ2-3; 7 bases match TRBD1. V lost 1 base and J lost 2; bases outside the gene matches: 12. Germline CDR1 DFQATT, CDR2 SNEGSKA (reference sequence). This CDR3 comprises 17 residues. CDR3 sequence reads: CSARASLGTATTDTQYF. DNA for the CDR3: TGCAGTGCTAGAGCTTCCTTAGGGACAGCAACCACAGATACGCAGTATTTT.

This clonotype has a handful of counts. V is TRBV7-6 and J is TRBJ2-1; the match to TRBD2 covers 13 bases. The trim removed 5 bases at V and 5 bases at J, leaving 9 bases unmatched. The CDR3 has 17 amino acids. Germline lookup yields CDR1 SGHVS and CDR2 FNYEAQ. CDR3 bases: TGTGCCAGCAGCGCGACTAGCGGGAGGTTAATCCACAATGAGCAGTTCTTC. It specifies CASSATSGRLIHNEQFF. The full variable domain, with the rest looked up from reference TRBV7-6 and TRBJ2-1, is GAGVSQSPRYKVTKRGQDVALRCDPISGHVSLYWYRQALGQGPEFLTYFNYEAQQDKSGLPNDRFSAERPEGSISTLTIQRTEQRDSAMYRCASSATSGRLIHNEQFFGPGTRLTVL.

This clonotype came up a few times. The chain has TRBV2 and TRBJ2-1; TRBD2 matches 11 bases. Germline values: CDR1 SNHLY, CDR2 FYNNEI. V gave up 4 bases and J gave up 2 bases; unmatched junction bases: 10. The CDR3 length is 18 residues. CDR3 nucleotide sequence: TGTGCCAGCAGTGTGGCTAGCGGGGGGTACTCAGCCTACAATGAGCAGTTCTTC. This translates into CASSVASGGYSAYNEQFF.

The V and J genes are TRBV5-1 and TRBJ2-2, with TRBD1 matching 9 bases. V was pared by 3 bases and J by 6 bases, with 9 bases of the junction left unmatched. The CDR3 extends over 16 amino acids. Germline loops: CDR1 SGHRS, CDR2 YFSETQ. The CDR3 spells CASSSGTGKLAGELFF. The CDR3 nucleotides read TGCGCCAGCAGCTCCGGGACAGGGAAGCTCGCCGGGGAGCTGTTTTTT.

The V and J genes are TRBV12-3 or TRBV12-4 and TRBJ1-5; TRBD1 matches 8 bases. The length of the CDR3 is 14 residues. The CDR3 DNA reads as TGTGACAGTCGACCCCGGGACAGGAATCAGCCCCAGCATTTT. This translates into CDSRPRDRNQPQHF.

V usage is TRBV7-9 and J usage is TRBJ2-5, with D unclear. CDR1 and CDR2 (germline): SEHNR, FQNEAQ (reference sequence). Trimming removed 5 bases from V and 2 bases from J, with 9 bases in between. This CDR3 is 13 amino acids long. CDR3 bases: TGTGCCAGCAGCCTGATATTTCAAGAGACCCAGTACTTC. Protein sequence: CASSLIFQETQYF.

This clonotype was detected many times. V gene TRBV10-3 combines with J gene TRBJ2-2; 11 bases are a match to TRBD2. J gave up 6 bases and V 6 bases, and 6 bases lay outside the gene matches. CDR1 is ENHRY, CDR2 SYGVKD, per germline. The CDR3 sequence is 15 residues long. For the CDR3, the DNA is TGTGCCATCAGACGTGATAGCGGGAGGGCCGGGGAGCTGTTTTTT. Translation: CAIRRDSGRAGELFF.

The V gene is TRBV9, the J gene TRBJ2-5, with 10 bases that match TRBD2. Germline V gene data show CDR1 as SGDLS and CDR2 as YYNGEE. V lost 0 bases, J lost 3 bases, and 5 bases stayed unmatched. This CDR3 has 16 residues. The CDR3 DNA sequence: TGTGCCAGCAGCGTAGGACTAGCGGGCATCGAAGAGACCCAGTACTTC. It is translated as CASSVGLAGIEETQYF.

The rearrangement joins TRBV29-1 to TRBJ2-1; TRBD1 aligns across 7 bases. V shed 7 bases, J shed 3 bases, and the junction held 12 bases outside the gene matches. CDR1 SQVTM and CDR2 ANQGSEA come from the germline V gene. This CDR3 has 15 amino acids. CDR3 coding DNA: TGCAGCGCAGCCGGGACAGAAAATGACTACAATGAGCAGTTCTTC. It is translated as CSAAGTENDYNEQFF.

The genes are TRBV20-1 and TRBJ1-2; D remains ambiguous. CDR3 length equals 13 residues. Trimming left V 5 bases short and J 6 bases short, with 16 bases between. CDR1 and CDR2 (germline): DFQATT, SNEGSKA (reference sequence). This CDR3 reads CSAPRTESDGYTF. The CDR3 bases are TGCAGTGCTCCCCGGACCGAATCGGATGGCTACACCTTC.

This clonotype occurred a few times. The V and J genes are TRBV7-2 and TRBJ1-4; TRBD1 might be the D (5 bases). Trimming cost V 2 bases and J 0 bases, with 13 bases left between them. Germline values: CDR1 SGHTA, CDR2 FQGNSA. The CDR3 totals 17 residues. The DNA for the CDR3 is TGTGCCAGCAGCTTACGCCCAGGGTATGCAACTAATGAAAAACTGTTTTTT. It encodes CASSLRPGYATNEKLFF. Full variable domain (remainder filled in from reference TRBV7-2 and TRBJ1-4): GAGVSQSPSNKVTEKGKDVELRCDPISGHTALYWYRQSLGQGLEFLIYFQGNSAPDKSGLPSDRFSAERTGGSVSTLTIQRTQQEDSAVYLCASSLRPGYATNEKLFFGSGTQLSVL.

The chain has TRBV7-9 and TRBJ2-1; possible D gene TRBD1, 5 bases. Between the trimmed V and J ends, which lost 3 bases and 0 bases, there was a span of 18 bases. CDR1 is SEHNR, CDR2 FQNEAQ, per germline (reference sequence). CDR3 length: 18 residues. The CDR3 DNA reads as TGTGCCAGCAGCTTTAGCCCAAGACAGTATGGCTCCTACAATGAGCAGTTCTTC. Its protein is CASSFSPRQYGSYNEQFF.

V is TRBV29-1 and J is TRBJ1-2; D is uncertain. Germline V gene lookup returns CDR1 SQVTM and CDR2 ANQGSEA. The CDR3 covers 12 residues. Trimming stripped 3 bases from V and 8 bases from J, with 13 bases between. CDR3 in DNA: TGCAGCGTTGAGGGCGGCCCCCCGGGCTACACCTTC. Its translation: CSVEGGPPGYTF. Combining the CDR3 with reference TRBV29-1 and TRBJ1-2 gives the whole variable domain SAVISQKPSRDICQRGTSLTIQCQVDSQVTMMFWYRQQPGQSLTLIATANQGSEATYESGFVIDKFPISRPNLTFSTLTVSNMSPEDSSIYLCSVEGGPPGYTFGSGTRLTVV.

The sample holds a few counts of this clonotype. The J gene is TRBJ2-1, the V gene TRBV4-2; perhaps TRBD2 as D (6 bases). The CDR3 sequence is 13 residues long. The ends were cut back, 1 base at V and 8 bases at J, with 9 bases in the middle. Per the germline V gene, CDR1 is LGHNA and CDR2 is YNFKEQ. The CDR3 nucleotides read TGTGCCAGCAGCCAAGTCGGGAGCGATGAGCAGTTCTTC. Its translation: CASSQVGSDEQFF.

The chain joins TRBV5-1 to TRBJ2-1; D possibly corresponds to TRBD1 (5 bases). The J call is in doubt because the DNA end fits TRBJ2-7 better. There are 15 residues in the CDR3. CDR1 and CDR2 (germline): SGHRS, YFSETQ. CDR3 DNA sequence: TGCGCCAGCAGCTTGGTTGGCATGGACACCTACGAGCAGTACTTC. Translated: CASSLVGMDTYEQYF.

The rearrangement joins TRBV6-1 to TRBJ2-5, with 7 bases aligning to TRBD2. Germline V gene data show CDR1 as MNHNS and CDR2 as SASEGT. The CDR3 is 16 amino acids. With 5 bases clipped from V and 1 base from J, the junction kept 10 bases outside the gene matches. CDR3 protein: CASSPKAGIFQETQYF. The CDR3 nucleotides are TGTGCCAGCAGTCCAAAAGCGGGGATCTTCCAAGAGACCCAGTACTTC.

V gene TRBV2 combines with J gene TRBJ2-2; no firm D call. The length of the CDR3 is 14 residues. Germline loops: CDR1 SNHLY, CDR2 FYNNEI. V lost 4 bases to trimming and J lost 0 bases, with 6 bases between them. CDR3 in DNA: TGTGCCAGCAGTGGACACCCGAACACCGGGGAGCTGTTTTTT. Its translation is CASSGHPNTGELFF.

This clonotype has more than one count but fewer than ten. The chain couples TRBV5-1 to TRBJ1-4; a weak D match, TRBD1 (5 bases). Per germline, CDR1 SGHRS and CDR2 YFSETQ. V was trimmed by 3 bases and J by 5 bases, leaving 14 bases between them. This CDR3 contains 15 residues. Here the CDR3 DNA reads TGCGCCAGCAGCTCCTCACCCGGGGCAAATGAAAAACTGTTTTTT. It is translated as CASSSSPGANEKLFF.

In DNA form, the CDR3 reads TGTGCCAGCACCACCGCAAGCACAGATACGCAGTATTTT. Translating gives CASTTASTDTQYF. The chain combines TRBV11-2 with TRBJ2-3; D is undetermined. The germline V gene encodes CDR1 SGHAT and CDR2 FQNNGV. V lost 7 bases to trimming and J lost 0 bases, with 8 bases between them. The CDR3 has 13 residues.